The 14 T cell receptor beta chains below all came from one sample that was sequenced in a study of blood T cell repertoires in COVID-19. Sequencing used immunoSEQ multiplex PCR; TCRdb keeps in-frame clones, though not all of them. The sample comprises about 280,000 clones, around 80% of which are singletons, and 5% rests with the top ten. Material: PBMCs or T cells enriched from blood (not recorded which). These receptors originate from a man aged 35 to 55 who had been exposed to COVID-19.

This chain connects TRBV2 to TRBJ2-7; 7 bases line up with TRBD2. The trim removed 1 base at V and 3 bases at J, leaving 15 bases unmatched. Germline assignment: CDR1 SNHLY and CDR2 FYNNEI. This CDR3 comprises 18 residues. The CDR3, as DNA: TGTGCCAGCAGTGAAGGGGGGATGGGTGCGGGAGATGGCTACGAGCAGTACTTC. It encodes CASSEGGMGAGDGYEQYF.

V usage is TRBV7-8 and J usage is TRBJ2-1; D is possibly TRBD2 (6 bases). V was trimmed by 3 bases and J by 9 bases, leaving 12 bases between them. Germline CDR1 and CDR2: SGHVS and FQNEAQ. The CDR3 has 13 residues. In DNA form, the CDR3 reads TGTGCCAGCAGCTTTCCCGGGGGAAGTGAGCAGTTCTTC. Protein: CASSFPGGSEQFF.

The J gene is TRBJ2-1, the V gene TRBV2; maybe TRBD1 (6 bases). Trimming left V 4 bases short and J 6 bases short, with 13 bases between. Germline V lookup: CDR1 SNHLY, CDR2 FYNNEI. The CDR3 loop spans 14 amino acids. The CDR3 reads CASSGDRSVNEQFF. CDR3 in DNA: TGTGCCAGCAGTGGCGACAGGTCGGTCAATGAGCAGTTCTTC.

This chain links TRBV7-8 with TRBJ2-7, with D possibly being TRBD2 (6 bases). The V gene's germline CDR1 is SGHVS and CDR2 FQNEAQ. CDR3 length equals 12 residues. V lost 3 bases, J lost 7 bases, and 10 bases lay in between. In DNA form, the CDR3 reads TGTGCCAGCAGCTTCTGGGGAGGTGAGCAGTACTTC. The encoded protein is CASSFWGGEQYF.

This clone was detected once. This chain uses TRBV24-1 with TRBJ2-7, with a weak D call TRBD1 (6 bases). V was clipped by 7 bases and J by 1 base, with 13 bases between them. This CDR3 contains 14 residues. The germline CDR1 and CDR2 sequences are KGHDR and SFDVKD. The CDR3: CATSQTGKSYEQYF. DNA for the CDR3: TGTGCCACCAGCCAGACAGGAAAATCCTACGAGCAGTACTTC.

V is TRBV19 and J is TRBJ2-3, with 7 bases identical to TRBD1. Germline-derived CDR1 and CDR2 are LNHDA and SQIVND (reference sequence). The CDR3 consists of 16 residues. Trimming took 6 bases from V and 3 from J; bases not matched to a gene: 12. The CDR3 reads CASSPNRGLRTDTQYF. CDR3 DNA sequence: TGTGCCAGTAGCCCCAACAGGGGCCTGAGGACAGATACGCAGTATTTT.

V usage is TRBV5-1 and J usage is TRBJ2-1; D possibly corresponds to TRBD1 (5 bases). This CDR3 comprises 14 residues. The ends were cut back, 4 bases at V and 7 bases at J, with 15 bases in the middle. Germline loops: CDR1 SGHRS, CDR2 YFSETQ. Here the CDR3 DNA reads TGCGCCAGCAGCCCCGGACGGACACAGAATGAGCAGTTCTTC. It encodes CASSPGRTQNEQFF.

The chain links TRBV9 to TRBJ2-1; 9 nucleotides match TRBD2. V shed 3 bases, J shed 6 bases, and the junction held 7 bases outside the gene matches. This CDR3 is built from 15 residues. CDR1 SGDLS and CDR2 YYNGEE come from the germline V gene. The CDR3 DNA follows: TGTGCCAGCAGCGGAGCGGGGGGACTACGCAATGAGCAGTTCTTC. It translates to CASSGAGGLRNEQFF.

This sequence joins TRBV30 and TRBJ2-5; D possibly corresponds to TRBD2 (5 bases). The V end was cut by 3 bases, the J end by 4 bases, with 9 bases between. The CDR3 covers 12 residues. The germline gives CDR1 GTSNPN, CDR2 SVGIG (reference sequence). The CDR3 DNA sequence: TGTGCCTGGAGATGGGGAGCAGAGACCCAGTACTTC. Protein sequence: CAWRWGAETQYF.

This clone was observed a single time. CDR3 nucleotides: TGTGCCAGCAGCCAATCAAACAATGAGCAGTTCTTC. Encoded protein: CASSQSNNEQFF. This sequence joins TRBV3-1 (or the pseudogene TRBV3-2) and TRBJ2-1; no definite D call. This CDR3 spans 12 amino acids. From germline, CDR1 is LGHDT and CDR2 YNNKEL (reference sequence). V lost 2 bases and J 5 bases, leaving 4 bases between the germline ends.

The chain uses TRBV11-2 and TRBJ1-5; 10 positions agree with TRBD1. CDR1 and CDR2 from the germline V gene are SGHAT and FQNNGV. The ends lost 0 bases at V and 6 bases at J; junction bases unmatched: 8. This CDR3 region has 17 residues. CDR3 in DNA: TGTGCCAGCAGCTTAGATGGATGGGGACAGGGGTCTCAGCCCCAGCATTTT. This codes for CASSLDGWGQGSQPQHF.

As to this clone: Other DNA variants within this sample encode the same CDR3. The chain combines TRBV18 with TRBJ2-1; D not resolved. The CDR3 length is 13 residues. The V end lost 6 bases, the J end lost 1 base, and 7 bases lay between the germline ends. The germline CDR1 and CDR2 sequences are KGHSH and LQKENI. CDR3 nucleotides: TGTGCCAGCTCCCCCCCGTCCTACAATGAGCAGTTCTTC. Residues: CASSPPSYNEQFF.

The J gene is TRBJ2-3, the V gene TRBV5-1; possible D gene TRBD2, 5 bases. CDR1 is SGHRS, CDR2 YFSETQ, per germline. The CDR3 sequence is 16 residues long. Trimming cost V 5 bases and J 0 bases, with 16 bases left between them. The CDR3 loop reads CASRPASGASTDTQYF. CDR3 nucleotide sequence: TGCGCCAGCAGACCCGCGAGCGGTGCTAGCACAGATACGCAGTATTTT.

The rearrangement joins TRBV11-2 to TRBJ2-2; a weak D match, TRBD2 (5 bases). V lost 5 bases and J 5 bases, leaving 15 bases between the germline ends. The CDR3 is 15 residues long. Germline-derived CDR1 and CDR2 are SGHAT and FQNNGV. The CDR3 protein is CASSPVGDGTGELFF. CDR3 DNA: TGTGCCAGCAGCCCAGTCGGGGATGGAACCGGGGAGCTGTTTTTT.